This T cell receptor (beta chain) was documented in a study of CD8+ T cells in alopecia areata. Turning to the study itself: Oral tofacitinib (5 to 10 mg twice daily) was administered to treated patients.

Specified treatment: oral pan-JAK inhibitor, 5-10 mg twice daily. RNA extraction was followed by reverse transcription into cDNA, which acted as the sequencing template. Sequencing was performed with immunoSEQ multiplex PCR; in TCRdb, only in-frame clones are kept and a portion is missing. The repertoire includes roughly 210,000 clones, around two fifths of them detected once, and 2.6% sits in the top ten. Sequencing was performed on CD4+ T cells sorted from blood, taken at approximately week 36, from a patient treated with tofacitinib. This sequence originates from a human donor with alopecia areata.

The CDR3 bases are TGCGCCAGCAGCTTGGCCAGTCCGAACACCGGGGAGCTGTTTTTT. This gives the protein CASSLASPNTGELFF. The J gene is TRBJ2-2, the V gene TRBV5-1; D ambiguous. The CDR3 runs to 15 residues. V was clipped by 0 bases and J by 0 bases, with 6 bases between them. Germline V CDR1 and CDR2: SGHRS, YFSETQ.